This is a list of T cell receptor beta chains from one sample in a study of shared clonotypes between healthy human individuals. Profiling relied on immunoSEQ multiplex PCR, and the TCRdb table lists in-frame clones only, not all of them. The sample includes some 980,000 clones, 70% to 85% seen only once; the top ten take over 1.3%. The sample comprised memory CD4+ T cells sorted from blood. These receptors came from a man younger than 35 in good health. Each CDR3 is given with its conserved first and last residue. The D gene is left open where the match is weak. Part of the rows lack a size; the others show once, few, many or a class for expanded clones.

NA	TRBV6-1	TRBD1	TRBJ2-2	TGTGCCAGCAGTGCCCTACAGGGGGCGCCCGGGGAGCTGTTTTTT	CASSALQGAPGELFF
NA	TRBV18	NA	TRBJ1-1	TGTGCCAGCTCACCAAGTTTGGACACTGAAGCTTTCTTT	CASSPSLDTEAFF
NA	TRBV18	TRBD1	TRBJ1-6	TGTGCCAGCTCACCTACAGGGGAATCACCCCTCCACTTT	CASSPTGESPLHF
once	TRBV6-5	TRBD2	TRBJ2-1	TGTGCCAGCAGTTACAGTAGCGGGGCAAAGGCAAGGGAGCAGTTCTTC	CASSYSSGAKAREQFF
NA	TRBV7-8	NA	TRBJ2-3	TGTGCCAGCAGCTTCCGGGACTGGCTGGACGTGCAGTATTTT	CASSFRDWLDVQYF
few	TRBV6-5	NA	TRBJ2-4	TGTGCCAGCAGTTACCTCCGGGACCTAAAAGTTCAGTACTTC	CASSYLRDLKVQYF
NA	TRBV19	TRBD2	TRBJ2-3	TGTGCCACGGGACTAGCGGGAGCAGATACGCAGTATTTT	CATGLAGADTQYF
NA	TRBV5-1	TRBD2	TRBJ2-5	TGCGCCAGCAAACCCTTTAGGACTGGCGGGGGGTATGAAGAGACCCAGTACTTC	CASKPFRTGGGYEETQYF
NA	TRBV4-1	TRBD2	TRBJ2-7	TGCGCCAGCAGCCAAGGTACAACCGCGGGAGTATACGAGCAGTACTTC	CASSQGTTAGVYEQYF
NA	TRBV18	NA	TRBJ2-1	TGTGCCAGCTCAGGACAGATAAACAATGAGCAGTTCTTC	CASSGQINNEQFF
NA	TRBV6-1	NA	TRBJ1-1	TGTGCCAGCAGTGAAGTGTTTCGAGAGAACACTGAAGCTTTCTTT	CASSEVFRENTEAFF